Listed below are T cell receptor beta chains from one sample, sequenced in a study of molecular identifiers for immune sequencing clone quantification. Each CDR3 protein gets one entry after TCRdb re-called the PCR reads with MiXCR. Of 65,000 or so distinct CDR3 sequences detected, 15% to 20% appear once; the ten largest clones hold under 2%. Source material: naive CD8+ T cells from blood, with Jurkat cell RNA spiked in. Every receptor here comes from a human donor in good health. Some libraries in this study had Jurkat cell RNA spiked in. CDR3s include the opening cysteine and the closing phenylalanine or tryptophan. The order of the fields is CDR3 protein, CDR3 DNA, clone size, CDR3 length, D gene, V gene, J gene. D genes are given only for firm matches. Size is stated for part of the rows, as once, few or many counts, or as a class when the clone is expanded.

CDR3: CASSQDQRGAYEQYF
DNA: TGCGCCAGCAGCCAAGATCAGCGGGGGGCCTACGAGCAGTACTTC
size: many
length: 15
D: TRBD2
V: TRBV4-3
J: TRBJ2-7

CDR3: CASSLLAEPEETQYF
DNA: TGTGCCAGCAGCTTGCTAGCGGAGCCGGAGGAGACCCAGTACTTC
size: many
length: 15
D: TRBD2
V: TRBV7-9
J: TRBJ2-5

CDR3: CASSYSVAGSSYEQYF
DNA: TGTGCCAGCAGTTACTCAGTGGCGGGCAGCTCCTACGAGCAGTACTTC
size: many
length: 16
D: .
V: TRBV6-5
J: TRBJ2-7

CDR3: CASSLRQTGNTGELFF
DNA: TGTGCCAGCAGCCTAAGACAGACAGGGAACACCGGGGAGCTGTTTTTT
size: many
length: 16
D: .
V: TRBV7-8
J: TRBJ2-2

CDR3: CASSLDRVGMNTEAFF
DNA: TGTGCCAGCAGTCTCGACAGAGTGGGGATGAACACTGAAGCTTTCTTT
size: many
length: 16
D: .
V: TRBV2
J: TRBJ1-1

CDR3: CASSFSAGGAEAQYF
DNA: TGTGCCAGCAGCTTCTCCGCGGGGGGCGCAGAGGCCCAGTACTTC
size: .
length: 15
D: TRBD2
V: TRBV7-9
J: TRBJ2-5

CDR3: CASSLSGAGVNEKLFF
DNA: TGTGCCAGCAGTTTATCCGGGGCAGGGGTCAATGAAAAACTGTTTTTT
size: many
length: 16
D: .
V: TRBV27
J: TRBJ1-4

CDR3: CSVERDREMNTEAFF
DNA: TGCAGCGTCGAGCGGGACAGGGAAATGAACACTGAAGCTTTCTTT
size: many
length: 15
D: TRBD1
V: TRBV29-1
J: TRBJ1-1

CDR3: CASSFTANTEAFF
DNA: TGTGCCAGCAGTTTCACAGCGAACACTGAAGCTTTCTTT
size: many
length: 13
D: .
V: TRBV27
J: TRBJ1-1

CDR3: CASSKESLFRETQETQYF
DNA: TGTGCCAGCAGCAAAGAGTCGTTGTTTCGGGAGACGCAAGAGACCCAGTACTTC
size: many
length: 18
D: .
V: TRBV21-1
J: TRBJ2-5

CDR3: CASSLVGGPYNEQFF
DNA: TGTGCCAGCAGCTTAGTCGGGGGCCCCTACAATGAGCAGTTCTTC
size: many
length: 15
D: .
V: TRBV7-8
J: TRBJ2-1

CDR3: CASSLWGGTEAFF
DNA: TGTGCCAGCAGCTTATGGGGGGGAACTGAAGCTTTCTTT
size: .
length: 13
D: .
V: TRBV5-4
J: TRBJ1-1

CDR3: CASSLGTDTEAFF
DNA: TGTGCCAGCAGCTTAGGCACAGACACTGAAGCTTTCTTT
size: .
length: 13
D: .
V: TRBV13
J: TRBJ1-1

CDR3: CASSLVGLAEDNEQFF
DNA: TGTGCCAGCAGCTTAGTAGGGCTAGCAGAGGACAATGAGCAGTTCTTC
size: few
length: 16
D: .
V: TRBV11-1
J: TRBJ2-1

CDR3: CASSSPFEENTEAFF
DNA: TGTGCCAGCAGCTCCCCGTTTGAGGAAAACACTGAAGCTTTCTTT
size: .
length: 15
D: .
V: TRBV7-9
J: TRBJ1-1

CDR3: CASSLPIDNEQFF
DNA: TGCGCCAGCAGCTTACCGATAGACAATGAGCAGTTCTTC
size: many
length: 13
D: .
V: TRBV5-1
J: TRBJ2-1

CDR3: CASSLHGTGYSYEQYF
DNA: TGTGCCAGCAGTCTACACGGGACAGGGTACTCCTACGAGCAGTACTTC
size: many
length: 16
D: TRBD1
V: TRBV27
J: TRBJ2-7

CDR3: CASSLVGGHAEQFF
DNA: TGTGCCAGCAGCTTAGTAGGAGGTCACGCTGAGCAGTTCTTC
size: once
length: 14
D: .
V: TRBV7-9
J: TRBJ2-1

CDR3: CASSRTQGPLSF
DNA: TGTGCCAGCAGCCGGACTCAGGGGCCCTTGAGCTTC
size: .
length: 12
D: .
V: TRBV11-2
J: TRBJ2-7

CDR3: CASSLMLGDGELFF
DNA: TGTGCCAGCAGCTTAATGTTGGGTGACGGGGAGCTGTTTTTT
size: .
length: 14
D: .
V: TRBV7-3
J: TRBJ2-2

CDR3: CASGSLDRDTSWMSPGANVLTF
DNA: TGTGCCAGTGGGAGCCTCGACCGGGACACTTCGTGGATGAGCCCTGGGGCCAACGTCCTGACTTTC
size: many
length: 22
D: .
V: TRBV19
J: TRBJ2-6

CDR3: CASSLNPSTGELFF
DNA: TGTGCCAGCAGCTTAAACCCGAGCACCGGGGAGCTGTTTTTT
size: many
length: 14
D: .
V: TRBV7-9
J: TRBJ2-2

CDR3: CASSRQGAFTDTQYF
DNA: TGTGCCAGCAGCCGCCAGGGGGCATTTACAGATACGCAGTATTTT
size: many
length: 15
D: TRBD1
V: TRBV12-3/TRBV12-4
J: TRBJ2-3

CDR3: CASSQNPTGTGANVLTF
DNA: TGCGCCAGCAGCCAAAACCCCACAGGGACTGGGGCCAACGTCCTGACTTTC
size: many
length: 17
D: .
V: TRBV4-1
J: TRBJ2-6

CDR3: CASNGAGANTQYF
DNA: TGTGCCAGCAATGGGGCAGGTGCTAATACGCAGTATTTT
size: many
length: 13
D: .
V: TRBV28
J: TRBJ2-3

CDR3: CASSEFGTTYGYTF
DNA: TGTGCCAGCAGTGAATTCGGCACCACCTATGGCTACACCTTC
size: .
length: 14
D: .
V: TRBV6-1
J: TRBJ1-2

CDR3: CASRQRQAGPNNYGYTF
DNA: TGTGCCAGCAGACAAAGACAAGCCGGCCCGAACAACTATGGCTACACCTTC
size: many
length: 17
D: .
V: TRBV3-1
J: TRBJ1-2

CDR3: CSVEFIRYRETQYF
DNA: TGCAGCGTTGAATTCATCCGTTATCGGGAGACCCAGTACTTC
size: many
length: 14
D: .
V: TRBV29-1
J: TRBJ2-5

CDR3: CAWLGVTDTQYF
DNA: TGTGCCTGGCTCGGGGTCACAGATACGCAGTATTTT
size: many
length: 12
D: .
V: TRBV30
J: TRBJ2-3

CDR3: CASSYLAGSSNEQFF
DNA: TGTGCCAGCAGTTATCTAGCGGGAAGCTCGAATGAGCAGTTCTTC
size: .
length: 15
D: TRBD2
V: TRBV6-4
J: TRBJ2-1

CDR3: CASSQGAAEQYF
DNA: TGTGCCAGCAGCCAAGGGGCGGCGGAGCAGTACTTC
size: many
length: 12
D: .
V: TRBV11-2
J: TRBJ2-7

CDR3: CASTLRSRDYGYTF
DNA: TGTGCCAGCACCCTTCGGTCCAGAGACTATGGCTACACCTTC
size: few
length: 14
D: .
V: TRBV28
J: TRBJ1-2

CDR3: CASSLKRKLYNEQFF
DNA: TGCGCCAGCAGTCTTAAGCGGAAACTCTACAATGAGCAGTTCTTC
size: many
length: 15
D: .
V: TRBV23-1
J: TRBJ2-1

CDR3: CAWTGLADRNSYNEQFF
DNA: TGTGCCTGGACAGGACTAGCGGATCGAAACTCCTACAATGAGCAGTTCTTC
size: many
length: 17
D: TRBD2
V: TRBV30
J: TRBJ2-1

CDR3: CASTYRAQGDNQPQHF
DNA: TGTGCCAGCACCTATCGGGCACAGGGAGACAATCAGCCCCAGCATTTT
size: few
length: 16
D: .
V: TRBV21-1
J: TRBJ1-5

CDR3: CASSQAAGEGPYEQYF
DNA: TGCGCCAGCAGCCAAGCCGCAGGGGAGGGGCCCTACGAGCAGTACTTC
size: many
length: 16
D: .
V: TRBV4-1
J: TRBJ2-7

CDR3: CASSQDPRTGWNTGELFF
DNA: TGTGCCAGCAGCCAAGATCCCAGGACAGGGTGGAACACCGGGGAGCTGTTTTTT
size: many
length: 18
D: TRBD1
V: TRBV14
J: TRBJ2-2

CDR3: CASSLVSGSEGYTF
DNA: TGTGCCAGCAGCTTGGTTTCAGGGTCCGAGGGCTACACCTTC
size: few
length: 14
D: .
V: TRBV5-8
J: TRBJ1-2

CDR3: CASSLSSGEHYNEQFF
DNA: TGTGCCAGCAGTTTATCCAGCGGGGAGCATTACAATGAGCAGTTCTTC
size: .
length: 16
D: TRBD2
V: TRBV27
J: TRBJ2-1

CDR3: CASSPTGSNEKLFF
DNA: TGTGCCAGCAGCCCGACAGGGTCGAATGAAAAACTGTTTTTT
size: many
length: 14
D: TRBD1
V: TRBV7-9
J: TRBJ1-4

CDR3: CASRETGELFF
DNA: TGTGCCAGCAGGGAGACCGGGGAGCTGTTTTTT
size: many
length: 11
D: .
V: TRBV12-3/TRBV12-4
J: TRBJ2-2

CDR3: CASSAFYTSTDTQYF
DNA: TGTGCCAGCAGCGCTTTCTACACTAGCACAGATACGCAGTATTTT
size: many
length: 15
D: .
V: TRBV9
J: TRBJ2-3

CDR3: CASSQRTSGRWPYEQYF
DNA: TGTGCCAGCAGCCAACGGACTAGCGGGAGGTGGCCCTACGAGCAGTACTTC
size: .
length: 17
D: TRBD2
V: TRBV3-1
J: TRBJ2-7

CDR3: CASSDRQVPSGANVLTF
DNA: TGTGCCAGCAGTGATCGACAGGTGCCCTCTGGGGCCAACGTCCTGACTTTC
size: many
length: 17
D: .
V: TRBV2
J: TRBJ2-6

CDR3: CSLIMNTEAFF
DNA: TGCAGTCTTATTATGAACACTGAAGCTTTCTTT
size: .
length: 11
D: .
V: TRBV20-1
J: TRBJ1-1

CDR3: CAISDPQTSGRTSSYNEQFF
DNA: TGTGCCATCAGTGACCCGCAGACTAGCGGGAGGACTAGCTCCTACAATGAGCAGTTCTTC
size: .
length: 20
D: TRBD2
V: TRBV10-3
J: TRBJ2-1

CDR3: CASSGGRTGELFF
DNA: TGTGCCAGCAGTGGGGGGCGCACCGGGGAGCTGTTTTTT
size: many
length: 13
D: .
V: TRBV25-1
J: TRBJ2-2

CDR3: CASALLSGTSDTQYF
DNA: TGTGCCAGCGCCCTACTGAGCGGGACTTCAGATACGCAGTATTTT
size: few
length: 15
D: TRBD2
V: TRBV27
J: TRBJ2-3

CDR3: CASSPRGTGVRETQYF
DNA: TGCGCCAGCAGCCCGAGGGGGACAGGGGTACGAGAGACACAGTACTTC
size: .
length: 16
D: TRBD1
V: TRBV5-1
J: TRBJ2-5